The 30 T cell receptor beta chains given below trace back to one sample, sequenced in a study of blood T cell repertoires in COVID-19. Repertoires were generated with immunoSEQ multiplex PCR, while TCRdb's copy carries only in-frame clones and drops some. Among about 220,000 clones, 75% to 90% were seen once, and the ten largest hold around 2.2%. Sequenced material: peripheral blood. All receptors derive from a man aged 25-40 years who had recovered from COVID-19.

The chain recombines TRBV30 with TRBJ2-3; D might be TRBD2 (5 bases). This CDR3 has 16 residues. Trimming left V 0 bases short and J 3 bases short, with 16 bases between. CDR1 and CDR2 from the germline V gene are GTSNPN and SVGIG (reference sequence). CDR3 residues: CAWSVQSATGTDTQYF. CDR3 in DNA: TGTGCCTGGAGTGTACAGTCAGCTACGGGGACAGATACGCAGTATTTT.

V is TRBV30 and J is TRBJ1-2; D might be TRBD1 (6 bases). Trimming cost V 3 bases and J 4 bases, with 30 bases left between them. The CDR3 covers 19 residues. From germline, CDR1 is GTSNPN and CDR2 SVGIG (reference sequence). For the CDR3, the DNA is TGTGCCTGGAGGGCTGCTGACAGGATAGGGAGACCGACTGGCTATGGCTACACCTTC. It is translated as CAWRAADRIGRPTGYGYTF.

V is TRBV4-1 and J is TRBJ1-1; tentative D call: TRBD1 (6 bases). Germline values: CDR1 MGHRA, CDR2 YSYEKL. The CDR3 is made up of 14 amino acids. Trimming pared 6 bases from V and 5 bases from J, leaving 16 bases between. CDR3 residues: CASSLGTRETEAFF. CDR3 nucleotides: TGCGCCAGCAGTCTCGGGACAAGAGAGACTGAAGCTTTCTTT.

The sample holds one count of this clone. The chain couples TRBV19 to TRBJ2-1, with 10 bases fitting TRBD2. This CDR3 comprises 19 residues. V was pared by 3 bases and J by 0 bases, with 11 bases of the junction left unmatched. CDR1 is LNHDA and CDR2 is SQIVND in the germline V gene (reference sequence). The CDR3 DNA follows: TGTGCCAGTAGTATCGCGACTAGCGGGTCTACACTCTCCTACAATGAGCAGTTCTTC. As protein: CASSIATSGSTLSYNEQFF. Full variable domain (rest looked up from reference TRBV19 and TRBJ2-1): DGGITQSPKYLFRKEGQNVTLSCEQNLNHDAMYWYRQDPGQGLRLIYYSQIVNDFQKGDIAEGYSVSREKKESFPLTVTSAQKNPTAFYLCASSIATSGSTLSYNEQFFGPGTRLTVL.

The DNA of the CDR3 is TGTGCCAGCAGCGCTCGGGACAGGGGGCTGAGGACTGAAGCTTTCTTT. Translation gives CASSARDRGLRTEAFF. The V call is TRBV27, the J call TRBJ1-1; TRBD1 aligns across 12 bases. The V and J ends lost 6 bases and 5 bases, in that order; junction bases with no gene match: 10. From germline, CDR1 is MNHEY and CDR2 SMNVEV (reference sequence). CDR3 length: 16 amino acids.

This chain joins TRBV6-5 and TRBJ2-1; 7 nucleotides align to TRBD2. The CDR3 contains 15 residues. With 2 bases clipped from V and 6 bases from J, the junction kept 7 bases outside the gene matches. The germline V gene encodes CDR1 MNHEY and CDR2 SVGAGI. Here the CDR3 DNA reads TGTGCCAGCAGTTACGGGGACTATTCCCCCAATGAGCAGTTCTTC. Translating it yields CASSYGDYSPNEQFF.

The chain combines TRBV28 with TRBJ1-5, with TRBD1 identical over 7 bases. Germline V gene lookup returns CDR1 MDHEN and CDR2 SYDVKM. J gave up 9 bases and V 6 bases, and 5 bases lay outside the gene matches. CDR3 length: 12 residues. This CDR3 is CASRTGSRPQHF. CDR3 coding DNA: TGTGCCAGCAGGACAGGGAGCCGGCCCCAGCATTTT.

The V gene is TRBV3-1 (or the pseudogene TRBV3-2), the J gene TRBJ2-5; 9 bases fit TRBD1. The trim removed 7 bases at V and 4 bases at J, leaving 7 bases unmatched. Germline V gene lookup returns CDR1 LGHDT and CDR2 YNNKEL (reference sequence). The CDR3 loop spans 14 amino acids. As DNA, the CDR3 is TGTGCCAGCATACAGGGACAGGGAGGAGAGACCCAGTACTTC. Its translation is CASIQGQGGETQYF.

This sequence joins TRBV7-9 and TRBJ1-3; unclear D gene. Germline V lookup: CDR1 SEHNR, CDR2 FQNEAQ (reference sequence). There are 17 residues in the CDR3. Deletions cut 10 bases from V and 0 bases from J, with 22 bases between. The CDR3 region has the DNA TGTGCCACGCCCAACCCTTTCACAGCTTCCTCTGGAAACACCATATATTTT. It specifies CATPNPFTASSGNTIYF.

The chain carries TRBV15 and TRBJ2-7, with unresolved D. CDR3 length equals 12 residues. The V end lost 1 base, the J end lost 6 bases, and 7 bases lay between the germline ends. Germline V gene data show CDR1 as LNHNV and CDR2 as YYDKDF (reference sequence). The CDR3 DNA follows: TGTGCCACCAGCAGAGGATTCGGCGAGCAGTACTTC. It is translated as CATSRGFGEQYF.

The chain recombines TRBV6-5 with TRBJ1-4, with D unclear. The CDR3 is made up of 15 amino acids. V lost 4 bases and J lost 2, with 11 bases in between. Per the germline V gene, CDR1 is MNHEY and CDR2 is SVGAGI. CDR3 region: CASSSAEVTNEKLFF. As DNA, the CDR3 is TGTGCCAGCAGTTCCGCCGAGGTGACTAATGAAAAACTGTTTTTT.

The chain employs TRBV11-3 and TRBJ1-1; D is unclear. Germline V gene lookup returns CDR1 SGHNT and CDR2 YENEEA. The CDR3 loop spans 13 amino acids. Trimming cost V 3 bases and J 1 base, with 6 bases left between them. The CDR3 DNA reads TGTGCCAGCAGCTTCCAGGAGAACACTGAAGCTTTCTTT. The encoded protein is CASSFQENTEAFF. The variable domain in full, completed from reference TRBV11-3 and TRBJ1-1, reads EAGVVQSPRYKIIEKKQPVAFWCNPISGHNTLYWYLQNLGQGPELLIRYENEEAVDDSQLPKDRFSAERLKGVDSTLKIQPAELGDSAVYLCASSFQENTEAFFGQGTRLTVV.

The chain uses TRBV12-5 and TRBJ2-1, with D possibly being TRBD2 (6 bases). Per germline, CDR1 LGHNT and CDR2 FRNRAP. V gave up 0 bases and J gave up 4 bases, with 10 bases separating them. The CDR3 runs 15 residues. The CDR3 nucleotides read TGTGCTAGTGGTTTGGTACCGGCGGGATACAATGAGCAGTTCTTC. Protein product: CASGLVPAGYNEQFF.

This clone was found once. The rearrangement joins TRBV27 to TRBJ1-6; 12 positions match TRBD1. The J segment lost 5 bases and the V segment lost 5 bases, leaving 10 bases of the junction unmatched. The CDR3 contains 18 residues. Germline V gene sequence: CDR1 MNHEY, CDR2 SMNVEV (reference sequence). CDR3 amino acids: CASSPGTGGAGNNSPLHF. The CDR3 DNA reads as TGTGCCAGCAGTCCCGGGACAGGGGGCGCGGGAAATAATTCACCCCTCCACTTT.

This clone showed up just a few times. DNA for the CDR3: TGTGCCAGCAGCGTAGTCAGGGACAACCGCTACAATGAGCAGTTCTTC. Protein product: CASSVVRDNRYNEQFF. V usage is TRBV9 and J usage is TRBJ2-1, with D perhaps TRBD1 (6 bases). With 0 bases removed from V and 3 bases from J, the gap between germline ends came to 13 bases. The germline V gene encodes CDR1 SGDLS and CDR2 YYNGEE. The CDR3 sequence is 16 residues long. Looking up the rest from reference TRBV9 and TRBJ2-1 gives the full variable domain: DSGVTQTPKHLITATGQRVTLRCSPRSGDLSVYWYQQSLDQGLQFLIQYYNGEERAKGNILERFSAQQFPDLHSELNLSSLELGDSALYFCASSVVRDNRYNEQFFGPGTRLTVL.

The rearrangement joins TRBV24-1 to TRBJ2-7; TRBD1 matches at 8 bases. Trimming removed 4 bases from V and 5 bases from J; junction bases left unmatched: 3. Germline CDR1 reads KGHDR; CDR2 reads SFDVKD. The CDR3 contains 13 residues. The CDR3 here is CATSDPDRDEQYF. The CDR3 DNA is TGTGCCACCAGTGACCCGGACAGGGACGAGCAGTACTTC.

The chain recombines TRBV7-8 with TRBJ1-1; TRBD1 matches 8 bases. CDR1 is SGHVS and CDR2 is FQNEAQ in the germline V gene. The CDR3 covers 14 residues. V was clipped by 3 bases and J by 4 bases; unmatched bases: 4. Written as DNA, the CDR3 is TGTGCCAGCAGCTTCCGGACAGGGACCACTGAAGCTTTCTTT. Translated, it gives CASSFRTGTTEAFF.

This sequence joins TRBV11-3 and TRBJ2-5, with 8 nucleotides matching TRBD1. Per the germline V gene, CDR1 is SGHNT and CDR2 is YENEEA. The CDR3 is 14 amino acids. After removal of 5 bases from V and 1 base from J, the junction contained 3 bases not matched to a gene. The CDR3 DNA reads TGTGCCAGCAGCCGGACAGGGTTCCAAGAGACCCAGTACTTC. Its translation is CASSRTGFQETQYF.

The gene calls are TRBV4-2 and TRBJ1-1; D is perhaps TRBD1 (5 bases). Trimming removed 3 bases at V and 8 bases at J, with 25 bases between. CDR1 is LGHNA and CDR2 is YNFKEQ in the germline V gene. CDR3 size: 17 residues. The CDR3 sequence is CASSQVGGQGSRWEAFF. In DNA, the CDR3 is TGTGCCAGCAGCCAGGTGGGAGGGCAGGGCTCGAGGTGGGAAGCTTTCTTT.

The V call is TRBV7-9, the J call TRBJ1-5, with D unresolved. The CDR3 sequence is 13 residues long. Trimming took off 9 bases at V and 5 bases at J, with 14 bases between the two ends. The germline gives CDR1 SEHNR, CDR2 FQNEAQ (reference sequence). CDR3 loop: CASSEGWDQPQHF. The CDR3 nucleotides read TGTGCCAGTTCAGAGGGTTGGGATCAGCCCCAGCATTTT.

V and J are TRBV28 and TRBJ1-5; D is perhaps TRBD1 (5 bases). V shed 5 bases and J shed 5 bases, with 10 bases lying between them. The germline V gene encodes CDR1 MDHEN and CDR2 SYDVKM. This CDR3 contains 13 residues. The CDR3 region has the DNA TGTGCCAGCAGTACGGACACATATCAGCCCCAGCATTTT. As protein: CASSTDTYQPQHF. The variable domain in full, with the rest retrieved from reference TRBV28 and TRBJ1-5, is DVKVTQSSRYLVKRTGEKVFLECVQDMDHENMFWYRQDPGLGLRLIYFSYDVKMKEKGDIPEGYSVSREKKERFSLILESASTNQTSMYLCASSTDTYQPQHFGDGTRLSIL.

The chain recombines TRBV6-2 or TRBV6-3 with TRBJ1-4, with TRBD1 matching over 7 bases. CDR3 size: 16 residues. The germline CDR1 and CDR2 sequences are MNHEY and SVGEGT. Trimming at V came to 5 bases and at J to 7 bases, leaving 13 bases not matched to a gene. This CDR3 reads CASSTDRVPSREKLFF. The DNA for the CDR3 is TGTGCCAGCAGTACAGACAGGGTTCCTTCGCGTGAAAAACTGTTTTTT.

In DNA, the CDR3 is TGTGCCAGCAGCGTAGCTACGCGGTCCACAGAGCAGTACTTC. Amino acid sequence: CASSVATRSTEQYF. The chain has TRBV9 and TRBJ2-7; D unclear. Germline V CDR1 and CDR2: SGDLS, YYNGEE. The CDR3 is 14 amino acids. Trimming took 0 bases from V and 7 from J, leaving 14 bases between them.

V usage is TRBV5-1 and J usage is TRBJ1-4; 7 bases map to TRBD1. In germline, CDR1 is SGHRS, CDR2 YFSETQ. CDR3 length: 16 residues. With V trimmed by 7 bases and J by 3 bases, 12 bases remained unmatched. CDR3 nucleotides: TGCGCCAGCCACTGGCAGGGGGAAAGATCTAATGAAAAACTGTTTTTT. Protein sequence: CASHWQGERSNEKLFF.

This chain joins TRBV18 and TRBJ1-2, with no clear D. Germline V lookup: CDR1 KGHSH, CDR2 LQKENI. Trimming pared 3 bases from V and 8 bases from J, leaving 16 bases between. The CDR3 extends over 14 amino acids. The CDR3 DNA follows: TGTGCCAGCTCACCCCCGAATAAGAGGGAGGGCTACACCTTC. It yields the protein CASSPPNKREGYTF.

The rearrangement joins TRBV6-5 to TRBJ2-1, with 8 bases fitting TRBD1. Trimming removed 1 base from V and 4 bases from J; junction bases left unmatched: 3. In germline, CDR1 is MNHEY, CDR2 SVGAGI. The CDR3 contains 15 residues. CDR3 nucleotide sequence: TGTGCCAGCAGTTACTTAGGACAGGGATACAATGAGCAGTTCTTC. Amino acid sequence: CASSYLGQGYNEQFF.

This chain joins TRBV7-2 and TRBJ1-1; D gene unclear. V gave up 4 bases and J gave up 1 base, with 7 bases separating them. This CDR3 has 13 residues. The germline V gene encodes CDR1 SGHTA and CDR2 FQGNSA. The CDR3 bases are TGTGCCAGCAGCTATACAGCGAACACTGAAGCTTTCTTT. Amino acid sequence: CASSYTANTEAFF.

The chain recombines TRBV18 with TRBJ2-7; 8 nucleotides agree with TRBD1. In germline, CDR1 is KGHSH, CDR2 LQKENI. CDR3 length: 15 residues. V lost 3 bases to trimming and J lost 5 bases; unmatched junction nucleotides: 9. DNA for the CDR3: TGTGCCAGCTCACCTCGGACAGGGTATCTCGACGAGCAGTACTTC. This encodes CASSPRTGYLDEQYF.

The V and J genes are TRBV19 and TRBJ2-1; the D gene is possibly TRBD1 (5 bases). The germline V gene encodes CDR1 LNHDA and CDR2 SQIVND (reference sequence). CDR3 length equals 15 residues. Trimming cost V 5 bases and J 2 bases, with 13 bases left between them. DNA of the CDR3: TGTGCCAGTAGTGTCCAGGGATTGGCCTACAATGAGCAGTTCTTC. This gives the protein CASSVQGLAYNEQFF.

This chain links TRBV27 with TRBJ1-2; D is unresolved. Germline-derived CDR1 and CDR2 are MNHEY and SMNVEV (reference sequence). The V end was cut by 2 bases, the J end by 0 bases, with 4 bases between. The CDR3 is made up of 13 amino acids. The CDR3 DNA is TGTGCCAGCAGTTTAACAGCTAACTATGGCTACACCTTC. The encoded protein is CASSLTANYGYTF.